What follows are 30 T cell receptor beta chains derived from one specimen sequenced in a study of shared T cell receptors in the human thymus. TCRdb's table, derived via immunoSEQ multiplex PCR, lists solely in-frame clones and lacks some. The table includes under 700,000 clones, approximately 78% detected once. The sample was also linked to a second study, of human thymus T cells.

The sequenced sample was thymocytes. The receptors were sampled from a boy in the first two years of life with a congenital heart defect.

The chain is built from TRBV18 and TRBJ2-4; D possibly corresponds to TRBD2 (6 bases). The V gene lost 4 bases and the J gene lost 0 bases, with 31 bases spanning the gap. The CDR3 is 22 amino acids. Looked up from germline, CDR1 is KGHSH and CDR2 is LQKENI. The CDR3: CASSRDFGRADWGTQAKNIQYF. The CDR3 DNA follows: TGTGCCAGCTCACGGGACTTCGGACGAGCGGATTGGGGAACCCAAGCCAAAAACATTCAGTACTTC.

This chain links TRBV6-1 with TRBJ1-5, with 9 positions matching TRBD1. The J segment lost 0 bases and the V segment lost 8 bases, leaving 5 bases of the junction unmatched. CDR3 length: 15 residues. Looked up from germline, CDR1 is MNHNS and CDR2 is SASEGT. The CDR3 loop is CASGTGWGSNQPQHF. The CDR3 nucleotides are TGTGCCAGCGGGACAGGGTGGGGTAGCAATCAGCCCCAGCATTTT.

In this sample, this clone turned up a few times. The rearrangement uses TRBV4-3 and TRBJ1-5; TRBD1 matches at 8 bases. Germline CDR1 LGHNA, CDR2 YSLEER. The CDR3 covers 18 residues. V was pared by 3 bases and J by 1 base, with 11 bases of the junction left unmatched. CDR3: CASSQNAGGMTSNQPQHF. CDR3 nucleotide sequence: TGCGCCAGCAGCCAGAACGCAGGGGGCATGACGAGCAATCAGCCCCAGCATTTT.

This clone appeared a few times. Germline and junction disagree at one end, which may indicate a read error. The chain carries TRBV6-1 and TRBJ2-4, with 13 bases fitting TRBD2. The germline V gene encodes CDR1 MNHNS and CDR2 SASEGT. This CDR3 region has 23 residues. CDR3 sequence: CASSQAVARTSGSRSGGKHIQYF. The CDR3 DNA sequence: TGTGCCAGCAGTCAAGCCGTTGCCCGGACTAGCGGGAGTCGAAGCGGGGGGAAACACATTCAGTACTTC.

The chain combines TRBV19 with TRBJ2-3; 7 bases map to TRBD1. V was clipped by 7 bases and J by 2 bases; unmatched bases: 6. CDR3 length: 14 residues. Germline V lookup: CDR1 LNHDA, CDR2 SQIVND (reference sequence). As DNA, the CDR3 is TGTGCCAGTAAAGGACAGGCGAACACAGATACGCAGTATTTT. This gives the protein CASKGQANTDTQYF.

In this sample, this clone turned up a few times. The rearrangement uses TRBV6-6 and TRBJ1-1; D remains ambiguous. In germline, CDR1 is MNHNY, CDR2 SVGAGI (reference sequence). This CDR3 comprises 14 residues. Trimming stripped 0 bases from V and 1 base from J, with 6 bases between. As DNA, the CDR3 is TGTGCCAGCAGTTACTCCGGGGAGAACACTGAAGCTTTCTTT. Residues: CASSYSGENTEAFF.

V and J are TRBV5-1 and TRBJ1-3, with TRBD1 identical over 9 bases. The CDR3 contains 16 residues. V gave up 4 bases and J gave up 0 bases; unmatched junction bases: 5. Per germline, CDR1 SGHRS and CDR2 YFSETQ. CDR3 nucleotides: TGCGCCAGCAGCCCAGGACAGGGGAGCTCTGGAAACACCATATATTTT. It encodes CASSPGQGSSGNTIYF.

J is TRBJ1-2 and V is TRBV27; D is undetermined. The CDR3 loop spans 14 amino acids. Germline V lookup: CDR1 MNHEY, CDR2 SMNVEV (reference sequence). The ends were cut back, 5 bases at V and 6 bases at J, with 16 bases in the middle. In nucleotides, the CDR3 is TGTGCCAGCAGTCCCCAGGCAGGCAAGGATGGCTACACCTTC. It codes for CASSPQAGKDGYTF.

The CDR3 loop is CASRWPGQEYEQYF. CDR3 nucleotides: TGTGCCAGCAGATGGCCGGGACAGGAATACGAGCAGTACTTC. This chain uses TRBV2 with TRBJ2-7, with TRBD1 matching 8 bases. The trim removed 6 bases at V and 4 bases at J, leaving 8 bases unmatched. The germline CDR1 and CDR2 sequences are SNHLY and FYNNEI. The CDR3 contains 14 residues.

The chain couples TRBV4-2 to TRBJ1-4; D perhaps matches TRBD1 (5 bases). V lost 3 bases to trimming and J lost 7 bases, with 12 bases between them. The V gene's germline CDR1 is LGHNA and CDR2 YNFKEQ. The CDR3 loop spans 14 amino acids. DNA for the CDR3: TGTGCCAGCAGCCAGGGGGGAAGCGCTGAAAAACTGTTTTTT. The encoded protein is CASSQGGSAEKLFF.

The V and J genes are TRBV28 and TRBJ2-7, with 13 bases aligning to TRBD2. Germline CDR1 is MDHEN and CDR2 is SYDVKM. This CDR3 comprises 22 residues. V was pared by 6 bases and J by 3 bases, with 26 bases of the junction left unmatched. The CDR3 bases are TGTGCCAGCAGAACTAAAGCCGACAGGGGGCACCCGGGACTAGCGGGAAGCTACGAGCAGTACTTC. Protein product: CASRTKADRGHPGLAGSYEQYF.

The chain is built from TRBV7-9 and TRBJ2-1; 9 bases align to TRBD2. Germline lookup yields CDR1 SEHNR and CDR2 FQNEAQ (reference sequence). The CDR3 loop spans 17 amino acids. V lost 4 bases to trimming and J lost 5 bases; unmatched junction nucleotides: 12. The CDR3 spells CASSCALQREADNEQFF. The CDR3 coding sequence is TGTGCCAGCAGCTGCGCCCTTCAGCGGGAGGCCGACAATGAGCAGTTCTTC.

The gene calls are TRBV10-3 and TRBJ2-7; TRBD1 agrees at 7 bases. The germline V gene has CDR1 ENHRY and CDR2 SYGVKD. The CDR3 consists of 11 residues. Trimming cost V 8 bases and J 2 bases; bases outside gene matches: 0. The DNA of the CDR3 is TGTGCCATCCAGGGGGCCTACGAGCAGTACTTC. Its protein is CAIQGAYEQYF.

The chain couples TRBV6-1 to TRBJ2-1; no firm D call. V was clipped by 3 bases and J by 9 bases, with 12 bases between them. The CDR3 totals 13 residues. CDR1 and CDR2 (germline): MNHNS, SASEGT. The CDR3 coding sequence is TGTGCCAGCAGTGATTACCCCAGGTCTGAGCAGTTCTTC. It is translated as CASSDYPRSEQFF.

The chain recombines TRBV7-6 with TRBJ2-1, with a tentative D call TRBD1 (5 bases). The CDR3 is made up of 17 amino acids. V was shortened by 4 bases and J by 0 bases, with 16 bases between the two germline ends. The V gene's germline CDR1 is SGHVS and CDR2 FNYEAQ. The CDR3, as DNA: TGTGCCAGCAGCTCGGCCGACAGACCCAGCTCCTACAATGAGCAGTTCTTC. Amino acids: CASSSADRPSSYNEQFF.

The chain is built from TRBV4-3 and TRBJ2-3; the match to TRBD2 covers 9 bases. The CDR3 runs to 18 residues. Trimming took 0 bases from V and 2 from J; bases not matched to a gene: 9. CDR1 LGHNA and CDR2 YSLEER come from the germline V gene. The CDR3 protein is CASSQDWPLAGFTDTQYF. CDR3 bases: TGCGCCAGCAGCCAAGATTGGCCCCTAGCGGGATTCACAGATACGCAGTATTTT.

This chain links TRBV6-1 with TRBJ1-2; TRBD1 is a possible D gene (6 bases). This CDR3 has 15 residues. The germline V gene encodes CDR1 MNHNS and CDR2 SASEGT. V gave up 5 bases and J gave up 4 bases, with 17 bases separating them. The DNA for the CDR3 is TGTGCCAGCAGTCAGGGGCCAGGGGTGACCTATGGCTACACCTTC. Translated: CASSQGPGVTYGYTF.

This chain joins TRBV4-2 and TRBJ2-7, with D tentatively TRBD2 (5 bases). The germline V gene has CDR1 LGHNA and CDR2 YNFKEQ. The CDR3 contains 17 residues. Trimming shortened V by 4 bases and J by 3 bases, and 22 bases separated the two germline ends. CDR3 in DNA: TGTGCCAGCAGCCTAAGAGTGGAGCGGAAGGACCACTACGAGCAGTACTTC. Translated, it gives CASSLRVERKDHYEQYF.

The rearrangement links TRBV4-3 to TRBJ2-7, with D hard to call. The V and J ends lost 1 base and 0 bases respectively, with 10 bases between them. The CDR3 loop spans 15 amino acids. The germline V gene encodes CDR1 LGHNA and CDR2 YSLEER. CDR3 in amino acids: CASSQAPRHSYEQYF. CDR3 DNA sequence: TGCGCCAGCAGCCAAGCCCCGAGGCACTCCTACGAGCAGTACTTC.

For the CDR3, the DNA is TGTGCCAGCAGTGAAAGGCGTGGGGGCGCAGAATCTTCACCCCTCCACTTT. Translating it yields CASSERRGGAESSPLHF. The chain joins TRBV25-1 to TRBJ1-6, with a weak D call TRBD1 (6 bases). V was clipped by 2 bases and J by 9 bases, with 20 bases between them. The CDR3 is 17 amino acids. CDR1 and CDR2 from the germline V gene are MGHDK and SYGVNS. Complete variable domain (other parts from reference TRBV25-1 and TRBJ1-6): EADIYQTPRYLVIGTGKKITLECSQTMGHDKMYWYQQDPGMELHLIHYSYGVNSTEKGDLSSESTVSRIRTEHFPLTLESARPSHTSQYLCASSERRGGAESSPLHFGNGTRLTVT.

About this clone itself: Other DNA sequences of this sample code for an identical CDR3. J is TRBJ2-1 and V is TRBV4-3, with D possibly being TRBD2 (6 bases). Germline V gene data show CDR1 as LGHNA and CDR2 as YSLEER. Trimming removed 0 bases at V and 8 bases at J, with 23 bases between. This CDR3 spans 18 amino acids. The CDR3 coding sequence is TGCGCCAGCAGCCAAGATAAGCGTGAGACTAGTGGGACCTATGAGCAGTTCTTC. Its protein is CASSQDKRETSGTYEQFF.

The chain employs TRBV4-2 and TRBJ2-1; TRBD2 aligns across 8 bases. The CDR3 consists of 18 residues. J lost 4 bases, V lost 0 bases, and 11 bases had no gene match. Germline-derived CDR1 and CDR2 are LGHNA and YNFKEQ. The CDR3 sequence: CASSQEGSRKRGYNEQFF. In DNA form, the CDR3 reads TGTGCCAGCAGCCAAGAAGGCTCACGGAAGCGGGGGTACAATGAGCAGTTCTTC.

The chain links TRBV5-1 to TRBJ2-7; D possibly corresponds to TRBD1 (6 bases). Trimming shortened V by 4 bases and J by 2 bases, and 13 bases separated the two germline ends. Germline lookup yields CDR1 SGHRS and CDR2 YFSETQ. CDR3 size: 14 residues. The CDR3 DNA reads TGCGCCAGCAGCCCCCGGGACACGACCTACGAGCAGTACTTC. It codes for CASSPRDTTYEQYF.

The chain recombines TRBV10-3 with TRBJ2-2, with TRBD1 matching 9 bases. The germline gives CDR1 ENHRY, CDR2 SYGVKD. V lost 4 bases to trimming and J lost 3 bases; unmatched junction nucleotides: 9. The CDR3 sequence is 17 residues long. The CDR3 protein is CAISGGAGQGDTGELFF. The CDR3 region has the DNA TGTGCCATCAGTGGAGGTGCGGGACAGGGTGACACCGGGGAGCTGTTTTTT.

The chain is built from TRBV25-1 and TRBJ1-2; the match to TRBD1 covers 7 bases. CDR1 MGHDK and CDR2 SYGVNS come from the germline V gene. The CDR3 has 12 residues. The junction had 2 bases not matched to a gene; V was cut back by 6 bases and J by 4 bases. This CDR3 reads CASRGDSYGYTF. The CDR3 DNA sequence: TGTGCCAGCAGGGGGGACAGCTATGGCTACACCTTC.

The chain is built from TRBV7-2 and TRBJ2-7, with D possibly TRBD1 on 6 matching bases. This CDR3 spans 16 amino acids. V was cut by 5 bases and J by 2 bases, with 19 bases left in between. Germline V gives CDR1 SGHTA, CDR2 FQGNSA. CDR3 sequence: CASSLSRWQGPYEQYF. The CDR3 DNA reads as TGTGCCAGCAGCCTCTCGAGGTGGCAGGGGCCCTACGAGCAGTACTTC.

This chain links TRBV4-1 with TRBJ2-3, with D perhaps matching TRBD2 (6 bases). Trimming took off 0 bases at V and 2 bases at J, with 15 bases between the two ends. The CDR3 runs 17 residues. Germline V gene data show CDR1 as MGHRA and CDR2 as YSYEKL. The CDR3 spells CASSQDRRGPSTDTQYF. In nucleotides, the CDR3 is TGCGCCAGCAGCCAAGATCGGAGGGGACCATCCACAGATACGCAGTATTTT.

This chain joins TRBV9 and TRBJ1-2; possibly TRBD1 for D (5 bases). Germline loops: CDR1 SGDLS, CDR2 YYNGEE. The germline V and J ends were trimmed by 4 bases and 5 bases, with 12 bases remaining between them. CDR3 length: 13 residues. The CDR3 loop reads CASSPTELYGYTF. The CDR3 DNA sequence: TGTGCCAGCAGCCCGACAGAGCTTTATGGCTACACCTTC.

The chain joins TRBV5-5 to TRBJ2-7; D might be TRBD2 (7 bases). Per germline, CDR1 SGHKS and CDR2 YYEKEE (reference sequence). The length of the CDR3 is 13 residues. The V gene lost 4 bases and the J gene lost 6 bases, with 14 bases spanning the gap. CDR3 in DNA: TGTGCCAGCAGCCCGGGGGGCCCCCCCGAGCAGTACTTC. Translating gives CASSPGGPPEQYF.

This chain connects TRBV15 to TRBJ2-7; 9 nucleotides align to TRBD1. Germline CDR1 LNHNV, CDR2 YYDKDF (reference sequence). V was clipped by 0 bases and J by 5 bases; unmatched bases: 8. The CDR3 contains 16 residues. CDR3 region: CATSRERIGTGNEQYF. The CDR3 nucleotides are TGTGCCACCAGCAGAGAAAGAATCGGGACAGGGAACGAGCAGTACTTC.